This TCR beta chain was observed in a study of T cell responses to AZD1222 COVID-19 vaccine. Study details: Analyses pooled second doses at about 4 or about 12 weeks.

Overall study findings and caveats: A reported finding is that nearly half of spike-specific TCRs target unmutated variant regions. Repertoires were obtained solely post-peak T cell response. Clonal diversity was possibly underestimated; the donors were predominantly white British and more often female.

A word on this clone: The target antigen is unknown.

Repertoires were generated with immunoSEQ multiplex PCR, while TCRdb's copy carries only in-frame clones and drops some. Of more than 100,000 clones detected, about 92% appear once; the ten largest clones hold 13% to 15%. Germline assignment: CDR1 LNHDA and CDR2 SQIVND (reference sequence). The CDR3 runs to 17 residues. Germline trimming cut 7 bases from V and 4 bases from J; bases unmatched to any gene: 14. The chain links TRBV19 to TRBJ1-2, with 11 nucleotides matching TRBD1. This sample comprised peripheral blood, obtained on day 0 of AZD1222 vaccination. The origin of this receptor is an adult in good health. CDR3 in amino acids: CASTAGTGGTGGYGYTF. In DNA form, the CDR3 reads TGTGCCAGTACCGCCGGGACAGGGGGAACCGGGGGCTATGGCTACACCTTC.